The next 12 T cell receptor beta chains were all read from a single sample in a study of spatial heterogeneity in lung cancer. From the 5' RACE reads, TCRdb called clonotypes with MiXCR, one entry per CDR3 protein. This table has 50,000 to 55,000 distinct CDR3 sequences, over 5.5% appearing once. The time point: sample taken at primary tumor resection. In each case, whole RNA from tumor, nontumor lung or frozen PBMC was sequenced unsorted. Source: PBMCs, taken at surgery. These receptors were obtained from a female donor with early-stage non-small cell lung cancer.

This clonotype has a single count. V and J are TRBV6-5 and TRBJ1-2, with 7 nucleotides matching TRBD1. The CDR3 totals 15 residues. The V gene end was trimmed by 0 bases and the J gene end by 6 bases; junction bases not matched to a gene: 7. Germline CDR1 MNHEY, CDR2 SVGAGI. The CDR3: CASSYSGAGGHGYTF. CDR3 DNA: TGTGCCAGCAGTTACTCTGGGGCAGGGGGACATGGCTACACCTTC.

This clonotype was recorded at least ten times. The chain couples TRBV7-6 to TRBJ2-3, with a tentative D call TRBD2 (5 bases). This CDR3 is built from 17 residues. V was pared by 0 bases and J by 0 bases, with 13 bases between. CDR1 is SGHVS and CDR2 is FNYEAQ in the germline V gene. The CDR3 DNA reads as TGTGCCAGCAGCTTAGCTACGACGGACTCAAGCACAGATACGCAGTATTTT. Translation: CASSLATTDSSTDTQYF.

In this sample, this clonotype turned up many times. The rearrangement links TRBV20-1 to TRBJ2-2, with 7 bases fitting TRBD2. This CDR3 region has 15 residues. Trimming cost V 1 base and J 3 bases; bases outside gene matches: 5. Germline-derived CDR1 and CDR2 are DFQATT and SNEGSKA (reference sequence). For the CDR3, the DNA is TGCAGTGCTAGAGTCGGGGGGAGGGACACCGGGGAGCTGTTTTTT. The encoded protein is CSARVGGRDTGELFF.

In this sample, this clonotype turned up many times. This chain connects TRBV12-3 or TRBV12-4 to TRBJ1-6; D is uncertain. The CDR3 is 12 amino acids. Trimming left V 3 bases short and J 9 bases short, with 6 bases between. CDR3 nucleotide sequence: TGTGCCAGCAGTTTCACCCTTTCACCCCTCCACTTT. Protein sequence: CASSFTLSPLHF.

This clonotype was counted ten times or more. V and J are TRBV5-5 and TRBJ1-1; D unclear. V was pared by 4 bases and J by 6 bases, with 37 bases between. In germline, CDR1 is SGHKS, CDR2 YYEKEE (reference sequence). The length of the CDR3 is 21 residues. CDR3 in DNA: TGTGCCAGCAGCCCACATGGGGTGCTTTACGAATTTAACCGAATGGTGTCTGAAGCTTTCTTT. Translated: CASSPHGVLYEFNRMVSEAFF. Using reference TRBV5-5 and TRBJ1-1 for the parts outside the CDR3, the full variable domain is DAGVTQSPTHLIKTRGQQVTLRCSPISGHKSVSWYQQVLGQGPQFIFQYYEKEERGRGNFPDRFSARQFPNYSSELNVNALLLGDSALYLCASSPHGVLYEFNRMVSEAFFGQGTRLTVV.

This clonotype has at least ten counts. The chain carries TRBV28 and TRBJ2-1, with 12 bases fitting TRBD1. CDR3 size: 20 residues. V shed 5 bases, J shed 6 bases, and the junction held 20 bases outside the gene matches. Germline V gene lookup returns CDR1 MDHEN and CDR2 SYDVKM. The CDR3 sequence: CASSPLYWDRGRLVTNEQFF. CDR3 bases: TGTGCCAGCAGTCCACTATATTGGGACAGGGGGCGCCTAGTGACCAATGAGCAGTTCTTC.

The chain couples TRBV19 to TRBJ2-1; D tentatively reads TRBD1 or TRBD2 (6 bases each). V was clipped by 1 base and J by 7 bases, with 14 bases between them. This CDR3 spans 15 amino acids. Germline CDR1 LNHDA, CDR2 SQIVND (reference sequence). The CDR3 DNA is TGTGCCAGTAGTATAGCACGGGGGCCGAAAAATGAGCAGTTCTTC. As protein: CASSIARGPKNEQFF.

There are many counts of this clonotype. The chain employs TRBV4-3 and TRBJ2-5; 9 positions match TRBD2. CDR1 and CDR2 (germline): LGHNA, YSLEER. The ends lost 4 bases at V and 0 bases at J; junction bases unmatched: 6. CDR3 length: 16 residues. CDR3 nucleotide sequence: TGCGCCAGCAGCCGGGGACTAGCTACGTACCAAGAGACCCAGTACTTC. Translation: CASSRGLATYQETQYF.

In this sample, this clonotype turned up many times. The rearrangement joins TRBV5-1 to TRBJ2-3; 10 bases match TRBD2. Germline assignment: CDR1 SGHRS and CDR2 YFSETQ. J lost 8 bases, V lost 3 bases, and 9 bases had no gene match. This CDR3 has 15 amino acids. CDR3 region: CASSSTGLATGTQYF. The CDR3 nucleotides read TGCGCCAGCAGCTCTACGGGACTAGCGACTGGTACGCAGTATTTT.

This clonotype was counted only a few times. This chain uses TRBV20-1 with TRBJ2-3; 9 bases match TRBD1. The CDR3 sequence is 14 residues long. Germline lookup yields CDR1 DFQATT and CDR2 SNEGSKA (reference sequence). V shed 6 bases and J 4 bases; nucleotides not matched to a gene: 8. This chain's CDR3 is CSAPGTGISDTQYF. In DNA form, the CDR3 reads TGCAGTGCGCCCGGGACAGGGATCTCAGATACGCAGTATTTT.

This clonotype showed up many times. The chain has TRBV28 and TRBJ2-7; tentatively, D is TRBD1 (6 bases). CDR1 is MDHEN, CDR2 SYDVKM, per germline. The length of the CDR3 is 16 residues. Trimming cost V 6 bases and J 5 bases, with 23 bases left between them. CDR3 sequence (DNA): TGTGCCAGCAGCTCCTTAGGGGCAGGGGTCGGACACGAGCAGTACTTC. It translates to CASSSLGAGVGHEQYF.

The J gene is TRBJ2-2, the V gene TRBV7-3; D is unresolved. V was trimmed by 5 bases and J by 4 bases, leaving 8 bases between them. The germline gives CDR1 SGHTA, CDR2 FQGTGA. The CDR3 is 13 residues long. CDR3 sequence reads: CASSPIVTGELFF. The CDR3 bases are TGTGCCAGCAGCCCCATCGTCACCGGGGAGCTGTTTTTT.